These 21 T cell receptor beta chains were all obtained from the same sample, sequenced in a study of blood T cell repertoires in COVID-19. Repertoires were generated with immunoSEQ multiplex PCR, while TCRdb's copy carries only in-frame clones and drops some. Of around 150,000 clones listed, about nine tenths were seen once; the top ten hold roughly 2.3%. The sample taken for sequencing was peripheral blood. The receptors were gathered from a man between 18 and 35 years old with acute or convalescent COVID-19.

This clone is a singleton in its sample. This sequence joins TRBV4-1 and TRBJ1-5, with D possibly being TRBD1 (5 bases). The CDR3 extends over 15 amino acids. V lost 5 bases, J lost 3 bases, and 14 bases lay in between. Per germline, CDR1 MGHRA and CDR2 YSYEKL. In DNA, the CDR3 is TGCGCCAGCAGCACAACCGACAGTCACAATCAGCCCCAGCATTTT. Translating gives CASSTTDSHNQPQHF.

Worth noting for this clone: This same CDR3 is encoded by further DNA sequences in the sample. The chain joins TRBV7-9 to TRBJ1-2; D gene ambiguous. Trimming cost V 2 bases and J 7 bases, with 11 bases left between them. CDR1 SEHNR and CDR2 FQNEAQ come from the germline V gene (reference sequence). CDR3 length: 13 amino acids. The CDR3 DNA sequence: TGTGCCAGCAGCTTAAAGGGTGAGGGTGGCTACACCTTC. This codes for CASSLKGEGGYTF.

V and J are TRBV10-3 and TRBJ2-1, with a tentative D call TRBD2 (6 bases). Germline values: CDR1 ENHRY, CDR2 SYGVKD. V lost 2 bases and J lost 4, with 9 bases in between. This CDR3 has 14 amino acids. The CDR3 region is CAISERGDYNEQFF. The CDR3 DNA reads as TGTGCCATCAGTGAGCGCGGGGATTACAATGAGCAGTTCTTC.

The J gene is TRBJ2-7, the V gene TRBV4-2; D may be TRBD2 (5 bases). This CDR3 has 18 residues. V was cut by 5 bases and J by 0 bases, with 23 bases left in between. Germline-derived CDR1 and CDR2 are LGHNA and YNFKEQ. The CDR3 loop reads CASSGYEAGSGYSYEQYF. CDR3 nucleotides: TGTGCCAGCAGCGGTTACGAGGCGGGTTCGGGTTACTCCTACGAGCAGTACTTC.

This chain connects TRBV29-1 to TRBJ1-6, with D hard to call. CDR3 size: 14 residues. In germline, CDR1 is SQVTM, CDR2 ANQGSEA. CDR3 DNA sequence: TGCGTCACCTACCTGCGGGAGATTAATTCACCCCTCCACTTT. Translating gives CVTYLREINSPLHF.

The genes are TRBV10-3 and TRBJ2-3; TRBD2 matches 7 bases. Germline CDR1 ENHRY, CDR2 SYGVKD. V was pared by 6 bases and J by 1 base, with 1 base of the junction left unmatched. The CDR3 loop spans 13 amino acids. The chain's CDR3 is CAIRAGGTDTQYF. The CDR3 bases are TGTGCCATCAGGGCGGGGGGCACAGATACGCAGTATTTT.

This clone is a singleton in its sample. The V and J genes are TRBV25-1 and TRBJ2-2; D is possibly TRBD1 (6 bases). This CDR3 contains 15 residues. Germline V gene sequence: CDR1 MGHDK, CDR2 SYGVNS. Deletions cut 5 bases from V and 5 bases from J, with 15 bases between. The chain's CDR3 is CASSSTGQKTGELFF. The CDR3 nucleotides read TGTGCCAGCAGTTCGACAGGACAAAAAACCGGGGAGCTGTTTTTT.

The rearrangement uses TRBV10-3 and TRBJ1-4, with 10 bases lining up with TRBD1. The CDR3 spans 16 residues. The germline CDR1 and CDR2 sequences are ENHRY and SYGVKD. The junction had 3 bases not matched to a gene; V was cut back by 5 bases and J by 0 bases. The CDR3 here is CAISPGTGATNEKLFF. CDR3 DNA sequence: TGTGCCATCAGTCCCGGGACAGGGGCAACTAATGAAAAACTGTTTTTT.

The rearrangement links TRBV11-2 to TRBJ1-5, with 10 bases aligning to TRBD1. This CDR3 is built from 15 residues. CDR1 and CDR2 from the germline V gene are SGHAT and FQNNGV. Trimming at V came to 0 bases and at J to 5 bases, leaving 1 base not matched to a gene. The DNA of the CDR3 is TGTGCCAGCAGCTTAGATGGGACAGGGGATCAGCCCCAGCATTTT. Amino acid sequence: CASSLDGTGDQPQHF. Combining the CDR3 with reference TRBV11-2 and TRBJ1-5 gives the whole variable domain EAGVAQSPRYKIIEKRQSVAFWCNPISGHATLYWYQQILGQGPKLLIQFQNNGVVDDSQLPKDRFSAERLKGVDSTLKIQPAKLEDSAVYLCASSLDGTGDQPQHFGDGTRLSIL.

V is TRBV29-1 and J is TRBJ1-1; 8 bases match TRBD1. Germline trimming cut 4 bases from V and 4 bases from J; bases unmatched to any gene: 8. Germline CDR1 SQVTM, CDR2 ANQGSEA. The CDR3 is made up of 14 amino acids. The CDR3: CSVGTGWEGTEAFF. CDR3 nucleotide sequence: TGCAGCGTTGGGACAGGGTGGGAGGGCACTGAAGCTTTCTTT.

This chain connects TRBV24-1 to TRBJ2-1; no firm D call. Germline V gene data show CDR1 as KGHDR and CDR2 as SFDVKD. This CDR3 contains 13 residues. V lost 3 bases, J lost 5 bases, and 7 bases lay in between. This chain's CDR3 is CATSDLHNNEQFF. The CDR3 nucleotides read TGTGCCACCAGTGATCTGCACAACAATGAGCAGTTCTTC.

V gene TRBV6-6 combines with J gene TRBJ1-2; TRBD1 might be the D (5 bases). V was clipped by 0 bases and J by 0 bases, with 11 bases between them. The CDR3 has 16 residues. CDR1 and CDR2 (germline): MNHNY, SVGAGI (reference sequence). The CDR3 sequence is CASSYSDGRANYGYTF. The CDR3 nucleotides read TGTGCCAGCAGTTACTCGGATGGCAGGGCTAACTATGGCTACACCTTC.

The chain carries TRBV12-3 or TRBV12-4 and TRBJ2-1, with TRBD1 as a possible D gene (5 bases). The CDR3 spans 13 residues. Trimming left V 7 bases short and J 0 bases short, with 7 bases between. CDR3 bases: TGTGCCAGCATTGACAGCTCCTACAATGAGCAGTTCTTC. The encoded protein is CASIDSSYNEQFF.

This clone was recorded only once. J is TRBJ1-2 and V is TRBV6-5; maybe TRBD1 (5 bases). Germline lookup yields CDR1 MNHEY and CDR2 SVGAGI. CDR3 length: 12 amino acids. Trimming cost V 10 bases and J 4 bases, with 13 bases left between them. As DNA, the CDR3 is TGTGCCATCCCTCACGGGGGCTATGGCTACACCTTC. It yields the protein CAIPHGGYGYTF.

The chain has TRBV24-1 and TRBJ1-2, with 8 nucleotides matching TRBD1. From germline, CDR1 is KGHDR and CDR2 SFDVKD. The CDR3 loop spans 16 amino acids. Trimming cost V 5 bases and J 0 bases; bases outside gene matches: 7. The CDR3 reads CATSAAGTGANYGYTF. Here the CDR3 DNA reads TGTGCCACCAGTGCGGCGGGGACAGGCGCTAACTATGGCTACACCTTC.

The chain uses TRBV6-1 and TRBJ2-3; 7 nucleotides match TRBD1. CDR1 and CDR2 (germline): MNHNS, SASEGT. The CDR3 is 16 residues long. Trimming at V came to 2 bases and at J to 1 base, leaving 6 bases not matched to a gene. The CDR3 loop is CASSEYFGTGTDTQYF. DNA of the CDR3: TGTGCCAGCAGTGAATACTTTGGGACAGGCACAGATACGCAGTATTTT.

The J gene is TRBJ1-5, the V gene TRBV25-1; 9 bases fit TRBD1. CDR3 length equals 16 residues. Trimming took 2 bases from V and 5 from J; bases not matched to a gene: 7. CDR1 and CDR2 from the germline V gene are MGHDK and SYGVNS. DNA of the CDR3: TGTGCCAGCAGTGAAGCGGACAGGGGAGGAGATCAGCCCCAGCATTTT. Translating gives CASSEADRGGDQPQHF.

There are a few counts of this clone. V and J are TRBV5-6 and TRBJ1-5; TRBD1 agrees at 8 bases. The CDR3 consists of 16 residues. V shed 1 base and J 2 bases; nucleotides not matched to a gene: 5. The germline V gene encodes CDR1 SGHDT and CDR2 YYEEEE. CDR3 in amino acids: CASSLRTGQGNQPQHF. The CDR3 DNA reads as TGTGCCAGCAGCTTGAGGACAGGGCAGGGCAATCAGCCCCAGCATTTT.

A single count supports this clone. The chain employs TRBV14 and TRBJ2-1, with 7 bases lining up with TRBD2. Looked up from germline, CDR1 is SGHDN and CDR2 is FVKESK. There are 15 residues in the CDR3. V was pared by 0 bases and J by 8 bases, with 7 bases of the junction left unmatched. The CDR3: CASSQDLRGVDEQFF. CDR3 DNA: TGTGCCAGCAGCCAAGATCTCCGGGGGGTGGATGAGCAGTTCTTC.

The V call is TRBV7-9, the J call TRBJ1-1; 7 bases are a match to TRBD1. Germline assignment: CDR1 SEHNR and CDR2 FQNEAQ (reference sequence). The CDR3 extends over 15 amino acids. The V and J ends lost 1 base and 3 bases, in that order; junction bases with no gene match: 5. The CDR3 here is CASSLGWQGDTEAFF. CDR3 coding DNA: TGTGCCAGCAGCTTAGGGTGGCAGGGGGACACTGAAGCTTTCTTT. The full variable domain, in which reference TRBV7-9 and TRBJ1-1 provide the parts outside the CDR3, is DTGVSQNPRHKITKRGQNVTFRCDPISEHNRLYWYRQTLGQGPEFLTYFQNEAQLEKSRLLSDRFSAERPKGSFSTLEIQRTEQGDSAMYLCASSLGWQGDTEAFFGQGTRLTVV.

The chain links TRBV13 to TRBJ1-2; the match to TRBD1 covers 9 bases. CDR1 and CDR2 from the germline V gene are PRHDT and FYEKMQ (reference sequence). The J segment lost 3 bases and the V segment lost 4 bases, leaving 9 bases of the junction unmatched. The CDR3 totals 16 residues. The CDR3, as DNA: TGTGCCAGCAGCTCCGATACAGGGGGCACAGACTATGGCTACACCTTC. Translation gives CASSSDTGGTDYGYTF.